These T cell receptor beta chains were read from a single sample in a study of technical replicates of blood from several donors. Some clones are missing from TCRdb's copy, which holds only in-frame ones; the method was immunoSEQ multiplex PCR. Among 60,000 to 80,000 clones listed, over 85% were seen once. The sequenced sample consisted of PBMCs. These receptors all come from a human donor in good health. Some clones in this sample may be carry-over from other donors' samples. Both conserved end residues are trimmed from each CDR3.

V	J	CDR3
TRBV5-1	TRBJ2-5	ASSTGTSKETQY
TRBV6-1	TRBJ2-7	ASCVNPGLVSFSSYEQY
TRBV4-2	TRBJ2-7	ASSQDGGYDEQY
TRBV2	TRBJ1-1	ASRTQGNTEAF
TRBV7-2	TRBJ1-4	ASSLGQTGTNEKLF
TRBV19	TRBJ2-5	ASSANRGTRQETQY
TRBV5-1	TRBJ2-2	ASSFPGQGGPGELF
TRBV28	TRBJ1-1	ASSLDPISSEAF
TRBV4-3	TRBJ2-6	ASSQSIAGVGGANVLT
TRBV5-1	TRBJ1-6	ASSIGTGPYNSPLH
TRBV4-2	TRBJ2-1	ASSLGVTSGYNEQF
TRBV5-5	TRBJ2-7	ASSFQGAFEQY
TRBV30	TRBJ2-3	AWGAGGRTQY
TRBV30	TRBJ1-2	AWSGQSNYGYT
TRBV5-1	TRBJ2-3	ASSFGSGGPDTQY